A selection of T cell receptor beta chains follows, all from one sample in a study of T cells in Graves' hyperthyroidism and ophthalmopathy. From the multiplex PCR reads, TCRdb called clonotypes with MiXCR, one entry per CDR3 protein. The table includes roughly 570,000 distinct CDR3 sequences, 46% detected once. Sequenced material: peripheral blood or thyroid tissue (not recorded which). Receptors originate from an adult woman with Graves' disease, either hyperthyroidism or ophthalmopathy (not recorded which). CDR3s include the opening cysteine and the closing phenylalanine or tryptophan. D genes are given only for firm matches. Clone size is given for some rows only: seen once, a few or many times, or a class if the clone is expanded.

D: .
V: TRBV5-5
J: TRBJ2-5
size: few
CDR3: CASSLDVGGRWRMVEETQYF
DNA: TGTGCCAGCAGCTTGGATGTAGGGGGAAGATGGAGGATGGTGGAAGAGACCCAGTACTTC

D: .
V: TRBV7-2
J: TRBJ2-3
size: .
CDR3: CASSPNLWDTQYF
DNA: TGTGCCAGCAGCCCAAACCTATGGGATACGCAGTATTTT

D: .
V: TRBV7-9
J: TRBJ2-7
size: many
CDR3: CASSETRSEQYF
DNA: TGTGCCAGCAGCGAAACACGATCCGAGCAGTACTTC

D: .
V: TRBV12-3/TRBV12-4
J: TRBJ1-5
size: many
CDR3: CASSLWGQGAGFKPQHF
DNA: TGTGCCAGCAGTTTATGGGGCCAAGGAGCCGGTTTTAAGCCCCAGCATTTT

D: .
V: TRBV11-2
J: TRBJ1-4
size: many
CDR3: CASSLRGAFNEKLFF
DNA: TGTGCCAGCAGCTTGCGGGGCGCGTTCAATGAAAAACTGTTTTTT

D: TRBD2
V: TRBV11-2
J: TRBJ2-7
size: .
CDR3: CASSQDPGGTRGQYF
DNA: TGCGCCAGCAGCCAAGATCCGGGAGGTACCCGAGGGCAGTACTTC

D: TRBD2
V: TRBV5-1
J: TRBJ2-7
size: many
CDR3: CASSLGLAEYSMSF
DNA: TGCGCCAGCAGCTTAGGACTAGCGGAGTACTCCATGAGCTTC

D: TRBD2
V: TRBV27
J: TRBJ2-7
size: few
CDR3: CASSFGREYEQYF
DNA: TGTGCCAGCAGTTTCGGGCGGGAGTACGAGCAGTACTTC

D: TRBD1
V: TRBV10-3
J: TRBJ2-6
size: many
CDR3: CAISSGQGLGANVLTF
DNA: TGTGCCATCAGTTCTGGACAGGGACTTGGGGCCAACGTCCTGACTTTC

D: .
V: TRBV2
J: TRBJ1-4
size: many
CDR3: CASSALTGWNNEKLFF
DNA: TGTGCCAGCAGTGCTCTGACCGGTTGGAATAATGAAAAACTGTTTTTT

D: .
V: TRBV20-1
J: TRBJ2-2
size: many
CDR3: CSAHRGSWNTGELFF
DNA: TGCAGTGCCCACCGAGGATCGTGGAACACCGGGGAGCTGTTTTTT

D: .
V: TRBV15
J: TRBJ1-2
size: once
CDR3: CATSSPPPNYGYTF
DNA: TGTGCCACCAGCAGTCCCCCCCCTAACTATGGCTACACCTTC

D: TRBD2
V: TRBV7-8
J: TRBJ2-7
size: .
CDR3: CASSHRVAGEQYF
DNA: TGTGCCAGCAGCCACCGGGTAGCGGGTGAGCAGTACTTC

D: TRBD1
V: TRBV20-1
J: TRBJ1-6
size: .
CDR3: CTTQGLRSPLHF
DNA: TGCACGACACAGGGGCTTCGCTCACCCCTCCACTTT

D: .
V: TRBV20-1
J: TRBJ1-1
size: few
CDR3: CSAKAHMNTEAFF
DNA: TGCAGTGCTAAGGCACATATGAACACTGAAGCTTTCTTT

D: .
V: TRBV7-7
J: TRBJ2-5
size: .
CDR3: CASSLSLVEGAEETQYF
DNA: TGTGCTAGCAGCTTATCCCTCGTGGAGGGAGCGGAAGAGACCCAGTACTTC

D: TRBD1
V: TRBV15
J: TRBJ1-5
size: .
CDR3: CATSRDSGGGGGF
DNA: TGTGCCACCAGCAGAGATTCCGGGGGAGGGGGCGGATTT

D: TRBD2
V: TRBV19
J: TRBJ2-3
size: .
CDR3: CASRTPGLALQYF
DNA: TGTGCCAGTCGAACTCCGGGACTAGCCCTGCAGTATTTT

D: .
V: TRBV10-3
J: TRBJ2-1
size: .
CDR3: CAISESTGYNEQFF
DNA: TGTGCCATCAGTGAGTCGACGGGATACAATGAGCAGTTCTTC

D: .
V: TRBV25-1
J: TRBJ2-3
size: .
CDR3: CASSATRDFLSDTQYF
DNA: TGTGCCAGCAGTGCCACACGGGACTTTTTAAGTGATACGCAGTATTTT

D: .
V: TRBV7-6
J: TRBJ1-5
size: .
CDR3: CASSLSRDVAPQHF
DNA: TGTGCCAGCAGCTTATCCAGGGATGTTGCGCCCCAGCATTTT

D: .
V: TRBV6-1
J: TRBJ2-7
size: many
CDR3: CASSEEGGSSYEQYF
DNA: TGTGCCAGCAGTGAAGAGGGAGGCAGCTCCTACGAGCAGTACTTC

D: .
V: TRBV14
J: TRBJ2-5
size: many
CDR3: CASSQDNFMMETQYF
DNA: TGTGCCAGCAGCCAAGATAATTTTATGATGGAGACCCAGTACTTC

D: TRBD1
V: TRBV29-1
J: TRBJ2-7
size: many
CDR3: CSVTTGQGSYEQYF
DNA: TGCAGCGTAACAACGGGACAGGGATCCTACGAGCAGTACTTC

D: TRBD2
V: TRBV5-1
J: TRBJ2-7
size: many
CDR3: CASSLGLVAGSGSGEQYF
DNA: TGCGCCAGCAGCTTGGGCCTAGTTGCAGGTAGCGGGAGTGGCGAGCAGTACTTC

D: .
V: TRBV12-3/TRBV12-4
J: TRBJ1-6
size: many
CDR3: CASSFKRDNSPLHF
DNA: TGTGCCAGCAGTTTTAAAAGGGATAATTCACCCCTCCACTTT

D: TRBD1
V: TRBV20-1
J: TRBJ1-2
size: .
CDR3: CSATPGQSGRGYTF
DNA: TGCAGTGCCACTCCGGGACAGTCCGGGAGGGGCTACACCTTC

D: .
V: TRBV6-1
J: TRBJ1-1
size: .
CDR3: CASRGLAGGMAEAFF
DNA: TGTGCCAGCAGGGGGCTAGCGGGGGGTATGGCTGAAGCTTTCTTT

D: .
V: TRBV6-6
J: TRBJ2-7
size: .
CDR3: CASSYPEGEHYF
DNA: TGTGCCAGCAGTTACCCGGAGGGGGAGCATTACTTC

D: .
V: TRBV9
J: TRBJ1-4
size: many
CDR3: CASSADGLPWPNEKLFF
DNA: TGTGCCAGCAGCGCTGACGGATTGCCCTGGCCTAATGAAAAACTGTTTTTT

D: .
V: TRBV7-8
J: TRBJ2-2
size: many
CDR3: CASSHTRGELFF
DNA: TGTGCCAGCAGCCACACAAGGGGGGAGCTGTTTTTT

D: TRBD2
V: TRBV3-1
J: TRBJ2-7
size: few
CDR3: CASSPGLAKGLWEQYF
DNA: TGTGCCAGCAGCCCTGGACTAGCTAAGGGCCTGTGGGAGCAGTACTTC